The entry below describes one T cell receptor (beta chain). These data are taken from a study of cytomegalovirus exposure and HLA in healthy donors. PCR employed 60 Vbeta and 13 Jbeta primers. The table came from immunoSEQ multiplex PCR; TCRdb's copy has only in-frame clones and leaves some out. The table lists 170,000 or so clones, more than 70% of them singletons. J gave up 4 bases and V 7 bases, and 6 bases lay outside the gene matches. CDR3 length equals 13 residues. Germline-derived CDR1 and CDR2 are MGHDK and SYGVNS. The chain combines TRBV25-1 with TRBJ1-1; 7 nucleotides agree with TRBD1. The specimen sequenced was PBMCs. This receptor was identified in a boy aged 2 to 10 in good health and CMV-seronegative. CDR3 in amino acids: CASTEGARTEAFF. The CDR3 DNA follows: TGTGCCAGCACTGAGGGGGCGCGCACTGAAGCTTTCTTT.